The present T cell receptor beta chain was sequenced within a study of identical twins. CDR3 length: 14 amino acids. Trimming left V 2 bases short and J 4 bases short, with 13 bases between. Per germline, CDR1 SGHKS and CDR2 YYEKEE (reference sequence). A universal primer site was incorporated via template switching, and the cDNA contained unique molecular identifiers. TCRdb analysed the 5' RACE reads with MiXCR anew, one entry per CDR3 protein. The table shows 640,000 or so distinct CDR3 sequences, with approximately 6.1% occurring only once. This clonotype was seen repeatedly, ten times or more. The target antigen is unknown. Study outcomes and limitations: Zero-insertion analyses might be partly confounded by invariant T cells like MAIT and iNKT.

Sequencing was carried out using naive T cells sorted from blood. This receptor was obtained from a young man in good health. The rearrangement joins TRBV5-5 to TRBJ2-7; the D is unclear. As DNA, the CDR3 is TGTGCCAGCAGCTTACATAGGAACAAGTACGAGCAGTACTTC. Encoded protein: CASSLHRNKYEQYF.